This paragraph covers one T cell receptor beta chain sequence. Its specificity is unknown. This sample is drawn from a study of shared clonotypes between healthy human individuals. Notes on the study in general: Naive CD4 clonotypes overlapped across a few donors at approximately 4.5%.

Trimming removed 8 bases from V and 2 bases from J, with 12 bases in between. The CDR3 is made up of 12 amino acids. CDR1 and CDR2 (germline): GTSNPN, SVGIG (reference sequence). Profiled with immunoSEQ multiplex PCR; TCRdb holds only in-frame clones, not every one. The sample yields 2 million to 3 million clones, approximately 92% seen once. The receptor was isolated from a man younger than 35 in good health. Sample: naive CD4+ T cells sorted from blood. Sample subset: CD45RA+ positively selected. J is TRBJ1-2 and V is TRBV30, with D possibly matching TRBD1 (5 bases). In nucleotides, the CDR3 is TGTGCCCATGGCAGGACAAACTATGGCTACACCTTC. Its protein is CAHGRTNYGYTF.